The entry below describes one TCR beta chain. The sample originates from a study of shared clonotypes between healthy human individuals. Each subset's genomic DNA was split evenly across several immunoSEQ plates. In replicate PCRs of sorted subsets, roughly 200 ng DNA, approximately 28,000 T cell genomes, was used. The table came from immunoSEQ multiplex PCR; TCRdb's copy has only in-frame clones and leaves some out. Here the sample spans 700,000 or so clones, roughly 70% being singletons. The germline V gene encodes CDR1 SGHAT and CDR2 FQNNGV. V lost 2 bases to trimming and J lost 6 bases, with 7 bases between them. The CDR3 spans 13 residues.

The clonotype originates from a woman aged 25 to 39 in good health. Input material: memory CD4+ T cells sorted from blood. Documented subset: CD45RA-negative fraction. J is TRBJ2-2 and V is TRBV11-2; D is uncertain. CDR3 sequence: CASSLSTPGELFF. The CDR3 nucleotides read TGTGCCAGCAGCTTATCGACTCCCGGGGAGCTGTTTTTT.